The T cell receptor (beta chain) described here comes from a study of T cell changes during pregnancy in multiple sclerosis. Trimming took 0 bases from V and 6 from J, leaving 12 bases between them. Germline V CDR1 and CDR2: MGHRA, YSYEKL. The CDR3 contains 16 residues. Clones were sequenced by immunoSEQ multiplex PCR, and TCRdb holds only the in-frame ones, with some missing. The sample yields 90,000 to 100,000 clones, 85% to 95% seen once. This chain joins TRBV4-1 and TRBJ1-6; D not certain. This receptor was obtained from a female donor with multiple sclerosis, enrolled in a pregnancy study. This specimen was peripheral blood, taken in the first trimester of pregnancy. DNA of the CDR3: TGCGCCAGCAGCCAAGACGGTGGACTCGGTAATTCACCCCTCCACTTT. As protein: CASSQDGGLGNSPLHF.